This TCR beta chain stems from a study of T cells after yellow fever vaccination. Across the study: Preparation used SMART-Seq v4 Ultra Low Input for the low-cell-number fractions.

This clonotype was seen a few times. As yet, its antigen is unknown. Study-wide results and caveats: Bulk-population clonotypes that are abundant could appear as contaminants in FACS-sorted repertoires.

MiXCR, run by TCRdb on the 5' RACE reads, gives a single entry per CDR3 protein. This repertoire shows under 550,000 distinct CDR3 sequences, around a fifth found once; its top ten account for around 16%. Sample: PBMCs, taken approximately 20 days after the first yellow fever vaccination. The TCR sequence derives from a man aged 18 to 35 who received the YFV17D yellow fever vaccine.

This CDR3 reads CASSLGLTNEQFF. CDR3 in DNA: TGTGCCAGCAGTTTAGGACTAACCAATGAGCAGTTCTTC. The chain couples TRBV6-2 or TRBV6-3 to TRBJ2-1, with D perhaps matching TRBD2 (6 bases). Per the germline V gene, CDR1 is MNHEY and CDR2 is SVGEGT. V lost 4 bases to trimming and J lost 6 bases, with 10 bases between them. This CDR3 is 13 amino acids long.